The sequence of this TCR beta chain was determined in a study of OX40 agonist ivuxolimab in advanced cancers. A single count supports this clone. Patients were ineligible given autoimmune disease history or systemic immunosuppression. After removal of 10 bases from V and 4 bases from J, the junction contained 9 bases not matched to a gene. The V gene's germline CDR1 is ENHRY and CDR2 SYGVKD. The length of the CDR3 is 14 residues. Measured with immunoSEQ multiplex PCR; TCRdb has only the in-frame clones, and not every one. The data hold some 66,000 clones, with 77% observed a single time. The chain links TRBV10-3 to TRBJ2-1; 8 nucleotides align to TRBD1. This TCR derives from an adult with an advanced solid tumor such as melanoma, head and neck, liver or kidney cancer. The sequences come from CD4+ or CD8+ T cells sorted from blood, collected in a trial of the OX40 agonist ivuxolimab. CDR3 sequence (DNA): TGTGCCACCTCGAACCGGGACAGGTACAATGAGCAGTTCTTC. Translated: CATSNRDRYNEQFF.